A single sample gave rise to the 14 T cell receptor beta chains below, sequenced in a study of breast tumors, draining lymph nodes, adjacent tissues. TCRdb independently ran MiXCR on the multiplex PCR reads; one entry per CDR3 protein. The profile shows approximately 210,000 distinct CDR3 sequences, roughly 30% of them singletons. The lymph nodes were axillary draining lymph nodes from breast cancer patients. The sequencing input was axillary lymph node tissue. These TCRs come from a female donor with breast cancer. Some clones in this sample may be carry-over from other donors' samples.

This clonotype was counted at least ten times. The chain uses TRBV19 and TRBJ2-5; 7 bases agree with TRBD2. V was pared by 1 base and J by 4 bases, with 3 bases of the junction left unmatched. The CDR3 length is 14 residues. Germline V gives CDR1 LNHDA, CDR2 SQIVND (reference sequence). The CDR3 is CASSIGLARETQYF. The CDR3 region has the DNA TGTGCCAGTAGTATAGGACTAGCACGAGAGACCCAGTACTTC.

This clonotype appeared many times. The chain couples TRBV10-3 to TRBJ1-3; TRBD1 agrees at 7 bases. This CDR3 spans 16 amino acids. Trimming cost V 4 bases and J 3 bases; bases outside gene matches: 9. Per the germline V gene, CDR1 is ENHRY and CDR2 is SYGVKD. The CDR3 is CAISGRDRKIGNTIYF. The DNA for the CDR3 is TGTGCCATCAGTGGGAGGGACAGAAAGATTGGAAACACCATATATTTT.

About this clonotype: Since the CDR3 does not end with the conserved phenylalanine or tryptophan, this likely comes from a read error. V and J are TRBV20-1 and TRBJ2-7; 9 bases agree with TRBD2. J was trimmed by 6 bases and V by 0 bases; bases with no gene match: 12. The CDR3 covers 16 residues. The germline gives CDR1 DFQATT, CDR2 SNEGSKA (reference sequence). The CDR3 sequence: CSARDPSSGTLSEQYL. DNA for the CDR3: TGCAGTGCTAGAGATCCGTCTAGCGGGACCCTCTCCGAGCAGTACCTC.

Comment on this clonotype: The missing conserved phenylalanine or tryptophan at the end of this CDR3 makes a read error likely. It is unclear where the CDR3 begins or ends on the DNA, so no DNA is shown, and the CDR3 is as TCRdb lists it. The V and J genes are TRBV6-5 and TRBJ2-1; the table's D gene call, TRBD1, was not cross checked with the DNA. Inclusive of both ends, the CDR3 amounts to 14 amino acids. The germline CDR1 and CDR2 sequences are MNHEY and SVGAGI. CDR3 residues: CASSRGRQGATLPL.

This clonotype has at least ten counts. The chain couples TRBV12-3 or TRBV12-4 to TRBJ2-3, with 8 bases lining up with TRBD2. There are 15 residues in the CDR3. Unmatched junction bases numbered 8, after V lost 7 bases and J lost 2 bases. The CDR3 coding sequence is TGTGCCAGCAACTTGAGCGGGAGACCCACAGATACGCAGTATTTT. The encoded protein is CASNLSGRPTDTQYF.

This clonotype has ten or more counts. The rearrangement joins TRBV7-8 to TRBJ2-5; D gene unclear. Germline V gene data show CDR1 as SGHVS and CDR2 as FQNEAQ. V was trimmed by 6 bases and J by 2 bases, leaving 4 bases between them. This CDR3 has 11 amino acids. For the CDR3, the DNA is TGTGCCAGCAGTCGACAAGAGACCCAGTACTTC. This encodes CASSRQETQYF.

This clonotype was recorded only once. No conserved phenylalanine or tryptophan ends this CDR3, so it is likely a read error. V is TRBV7-2 and J is TRBJ2-5; D might be TRBD1 or TRBD2, each matching 5 bases. CDR3 size: 14 residues. Looked up from germline, CDR1 is SGHTA and CDR2 is FQGNSA. The V end was cut by 4 bases, the J end by 5 bases, with 14 bases between. The CDR3 loop is CASSWTPQGETQYL. CDR3 bases: TGTGCCAGCAGCTGGACTCCTCAGGGCGAGACCCAGTACCTC.

This clonotype has ten or more counts. This rearrangement joins TRBV19 to TRBJ2-5, with D hard to call. Trimming took 3 bases from V and 5 from J, leaving 7 bases between them. The CDR3 extends over 12 amino acids. Germline V lookup: CDR1 LNHDA, CDR2 SQIVND (reference sequence). The CDR3 DNA sequence: TGTGCCAGTAGTATTTCTTCGGAGACCCAGTACTTC. Translating it yields CASSISSETQYF.

This clonotype was counted once. The CDR3 carries no conserved terminal phenylalanine or tryptophan, so it likely arises from a read error. The J gene is TRBJ1-1, the V gene TRBV6-6; 7 bases are a match to TRBD1. The CDR3 length is 14 residues. The germline CDR1 and CDR2 sequences are MNHNY and SVGAGI (reference sequence). Trimming took 5 bases from V and 5 from J; bases not matched to a gene: 8. The CDR3 coding sequence is TGTGCCAGCAGTACGACAGGGAGGGAGACTGAAGCTTTCTGT. Its protein is CASSTTGRETEAFC.

This clonotype appeared a few times. A much larger clone differs from this one at a single base, so this may be a read error. The V and J genes are TRBV11-3 and TRBJ2-5; TRBD1 might be the D (6 bases). Looked up from germline, CDR1 is SGHNT and CDR2 is YENEEA. The length of the CDR3 is 13 residues. For the CDR3, the DNA is TGTGCCAGCAGCTCAGGACAGCAAGCGACCCAGTACTTC. Its translation: CASSSGQQATQYF. The variable domain in full, completed from reference TRBV11-3 and TRBJ2-5, reads EAGVVQSPRYKIIEKKQPVAFWCNPISGHNTLYWYLQNLGQGPELLIRYENEEAVDDSQLPKDRFSAERLKGVDSTLKIQPAELGDSAVYLCASSSGQQATQYFGPGTRLLVL.

For this clonotype: Mismatch with germline at one junction end may stem from a read error. The chain has TRBV7-3 and TRBJ1-4; the match to TRBD1 covers 9 bases. The CDR3 loop spans 14 amino acids. Germline V gene data show CDR1 as SGHTA and CDR2 as FQGTGA. CDR3 sequence: CASSYGQGREKLLF. The CDR3 DNA reads TGTGCCAGCAGCTACGGACAGGGGAGGGAGAAACTGCTTTTT.

This clonotype was seen many times. This chain joins TRBV5-6 and TRBJ1-2, with a tentative D call TRBD1 (5 bases). This CDR3 comprises 14 residues. V lost 4 bases to trimming and J lost 7 bases, with 17 bases between them. In germline, CDR1 is SGHDT, CDR2 YYEEEE. The DNA for the CDR3 is TGTGCCAGCAGCGTAGGGCAGGGTTCAGGTGGCTACACCTTC. It is translated as CASSVGQGSGGYTF.

Ten or more counts support this clonotype. The chain is built from TRBV6-6 and TRBJ2-7; the D is unclear. This CDR3 contains 12 residues. Trimming cost V 2 bases and J 3 bases, with 5 bases left between them. Germline-derived CDR1 and CDR2 are MNHNY and SVGAGI (reference sequence). CDR3 nucleotides: TGTGCCAGCAGTTACCAGGTCTACGAGCAGTACTTC. It specifies CASSYQVYEQYF.

This clonotype came up many times. The chain uses TRBV2 and TRBJ2-3; 9 bases agree with TRBD2. The length of the CDR3 is 16 residues. With V trimmed by 2 bases and J by 4 bases, 7 bases remained unmatched. From germline, CDR1 is SNHLY and CDR2 FYNNEI. The CDR3: CASSESSGRKSDTQYF. The CDR3, as DNA: TGTGCCAGCAGTGAAAGCAGCGGGAGGAAATCAGATACGCAGTATTTT.